The 5 T cell receptor beta chains below all came from one sample that was sequenced in a study of T cells after yellow fever vaccination. TCRdb redid the calling of the 5' RACE reads with MiXCR, one entry per CDR3 protein. The sample lists about 360,000 distinct CDR3 sequences, around 6.5% occurring once. This specimen was PBMCs, taken 5 days after the yellow fever booster vaccination. Every receptor here comes from a young man who received the YFV17D yellow fever vaccine.

This clonotype was counted many times. The chain combines TRBV7-9 with TRBJ1-2; D call uncertain. Germline V gene sequence: CDR1 SEHNR, CDR2 FQNEAQ (reference sequence). V was clipped by 5 bases and J by 8 bases, with 15 bases between them. This CDR3 is built from 13 residues. In DNA, the CDR3 is TGTGCCAGCAGCCGGGGAGAGCAGGCCGGCTACACCTTC. Amino acids: CASSRGEQAGYTF. The full variable domain, with the rest looked up from reference TRBV7-9 and TRBJ1-2, is DTGVSQNPRHKITKRGQNVTFRCDPISEHNRLYWYRQTLGQGPEFLTYFQNEAQLEKSRLLSDRFSAERPKGSFSTLEIQRTEQGDSAMYLCASSRGEQAGYTFGSGTRLTVV.

This clonotype came up once. With a much larger clone just one base away, this may be a read error. This chain links TRBV7-2 with TRBJ1-3, with D unresolved. CDR1 and CDR2 (germline): SGHTA, FQGNSA. The CDR3 has 15 residues. For the CDR3, the DNA is TGTGCCGGCAGCTTAGAAGGGTCCGTCTTGGACACCATATATTTT. It yields the protein CAGSLEGSVLDTIYF.

This clonotype was recorded at least ten times. CDR3 sequence (DNA): TGTGCCAGCCTCCTAGCGGCTGCAGATACGCAGTATTTT. Amino acids: CASLLAAADTQYF. J is TRBJ2-3 and V is TRBV6-6; 7 bases line up with TRBD2. CDR1 and CDR2 (germline): MNHNY, SVGAGI (reference sequence). This CDR3 spans 13 amino acids. The ends lost 8 bases at V and 4 bases at J; junction bases unmatched: 6.

This clonotype was picked up a small number of times. The chain has TRBV19 and TRBJ2-7; the match to TRBD1 covers 7 bases. J gave up 7 bases and V 3 bases, and 12 bases lay outside the gene matches. Germline loops: CDR1 LNHDA, CDR2 SQIVND (reference sequence). This CDR3 has 15 residues. CDR3: CASSIVGRGNREQYF. The CDR3 coding sequence is TGTGCCAGTAGTATTGTCGGCAGGGGGAACAGGGAGCAGTACTTC.

The V call is TRBV20-1, the J call TRBJ2-1; TRBD2 is a possible D gene (5 bases). Trimming shortened V by 5 bases and J by 7 bases, and 18 bases separated the two germline ends. The CDR3 has 14 residues. Germline CDR1 and CDR2: DFQATT and SNEGSKA (reference sequence). The CDR3 loop is CSAYPGYESNEQFF. CDR3 coding DNA: TGCAGTGCTTATCCGGGGTACGAGTCGAATGAGCAGTTCTTC.